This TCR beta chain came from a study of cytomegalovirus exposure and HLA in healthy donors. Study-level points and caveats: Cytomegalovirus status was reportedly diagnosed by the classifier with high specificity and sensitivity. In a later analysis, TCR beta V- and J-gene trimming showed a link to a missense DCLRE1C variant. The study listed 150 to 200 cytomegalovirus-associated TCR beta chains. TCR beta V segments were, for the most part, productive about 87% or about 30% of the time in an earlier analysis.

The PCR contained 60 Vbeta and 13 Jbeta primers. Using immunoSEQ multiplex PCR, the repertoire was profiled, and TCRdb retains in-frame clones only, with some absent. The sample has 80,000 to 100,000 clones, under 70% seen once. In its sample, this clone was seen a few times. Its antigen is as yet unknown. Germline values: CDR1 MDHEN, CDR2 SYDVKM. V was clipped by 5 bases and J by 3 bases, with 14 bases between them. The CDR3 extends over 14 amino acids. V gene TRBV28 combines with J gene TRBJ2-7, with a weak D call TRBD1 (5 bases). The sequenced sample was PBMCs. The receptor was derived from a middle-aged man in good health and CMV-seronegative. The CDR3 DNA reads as TGTGCCAGCAGTCTCCAGGGTATCAGCTACGAGCAGTACTTC. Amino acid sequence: CASSLQGISYEQYF.